This T cell receptor beta chain was identified in a study of blood T cell repertoires in COVID-19. Study information: Sources were T cells, B-cell-depleted T cells, or PBMCs; the material itself was cDNA or gDNA.

TCRdb keeps only in-frame clones here, not all; method: immunoSEQ multiplex PCR. Among over 45,000 clones listed, about nine tenths were seen once. Trimming took 3 bases from V and 2 from J, leaving 31 bases between them. The CDR3 has 21 amino acids. CDR1 and CDR2 from the germline V gene are LGHNT and FRNRAP. Specimen: peripheral blood. The V and J genes are TRBV12-5 and TRBJ1-2, with D maybe TRBD1 (5 bases). This TCR was sampled from a man aged 70-80 years with acute or convalescent COVID-19. The CDR3 here is CASGFITVTGTGRFRNYGYTF. The CDR3 bases are TGTGCTAGTGGTTTCATAACAGTAACCGGGACGGGGAGGTTCAGAAACTATGGCTACACCTTC.